The 2 T cell receptor beta chains in this list originate from one sample, sequenced in a study of blood T cell repertoires in COVID-19. TCRdb's copy holds only in-frame clones and misses some; the assay was immunoSEQ multiplex PCR. This table has 310,000 or so clones, approximately 90% appearing once. The sample taken for sequencing was peripheral blood. Source of these receptors: a woman between 50 and 59 years old with active or convalescent COVID-19.

This clone showed up just once. The genes are TRBV5-1 and TRBJ2-7, with 9 bases matching TRBD1. CDR1 and CDR2 (germline): SGHRS, YFSETQ. The V gene end was trimmed by 3 bases and the J gene end by 5 bases; junction bases not matched to a gene: 9. This CDR3 comprises 15 residues. This CDR3 reads CASSSTQGAINEQYF. CDR3 coding DNA: TGCGCCAGCAGCTCCACACAGGGGGCGATCAACGAGCAGTACTTC.

The chain uses TRBV4-1 and TRBJ2-3, with 12 bases lining up with TRBD2. With V trimmed by 2 bases and J by 6 bases, 6 bases remained unmatched. This CDR3 region has 16 residues. In germline, CDR1 is MGHRA, CDR2 YSYEKL. The CDR3 loop reads CASSQTLAGGPDTQYF. The CDR3 DNA reads TGCGCCAGCAGCCAAACACTAGCGGGAGGCCCCGATACGCAGTATTTT.